The 21 T cell receptor beta chains below all came from one sample that was sequenced in a study of shared clonotypes between healthy human individuals. The protocol was immunoSEQ multiplex PCR, while the TCRdb copy is restricted to in-frame clones and leaves out a portion. The table shows more than 2 million clones, with 95% occurring only once. Specimen: naive CD4+ T cells sorted from blood. The subset was: CD45RA+ positively selected. These receptors were collected from a man aged 18 to 30 in good health.

Notes on this clone: The sample holds other DNA sequences that translate to the same CDR3. The chain combines TRBV7-2 with TRBJ1-5; possible D gene TRBD1, 5 bases. This CDR3 has 15 amino acids. The germline V gene encodes CDR1 SGHTA and CDR2 FQGNSA. Trimming left V 1 base short and J 1 base short, with 8 bases between. The CDR3 sequence is CASSLVGQSNQPQHF. The CDR3 DNA reads as TGTGCCAGCAGCTTAGTTGGACAAAGCAATCAGCCCCAGCATTTT.

The chain recombines TRBV5-1 with TRBJ1-2, with TRBD1 matching over 8 bases. Germline-derived CDR1 and CDR2 are SGHRS and YFSETQ. This CDR3 spans 16 amino acids. V lost 2 bases to trimming and J lost 2 bases; unmatched junction nucleotides: 8. CDR3 in amino acids: CASSFSLRTGNYGYTF. As DNA, the CDR3 is TGCGCCAGCAGCTTCTCACTTAGGACAGGGAACTATGGCTACACCTTC.

V and J are TRBV4-1 and TRBJ1-4; unclear D gene. This CDR3 is built from 17 residues. V lost 0 bases to trimming and J lost 0 bases, with 11 bases between them. CDR1 and CDR2 (germline): MGHRA, YSYEKL. CDR3 sequence reads: CASSQDQSRTTNEKLFF. The CDR3, as DNA: TGCGCCAGCAGCCAAGATCAATCCAGAACAACTAATGAAAAACTGTTTTTT.

As to this clone: The identical CDR3 is also encoded by other nucleotide sequences in the sample. This chain links TRBV6-6 with TRBJ2-7; no clear D gene. CDR3 size: 13 residues. Per the germline V gene, CDR1 is MNHNY and CDR2 is SVGAGI (reference sequence). V lost 2 bases to trimming and J lost 3 bases, with 8 bases between them. The CDR3 region is CASSYPQDYEQYF. The CDR3 nucleotides read TGTGCCAGCAGTTACCCTCAGGACTACGAGCAGTACTTC.

In this sample, this clone turned up once. V is TRBV4-1 and J is TRBJ2-7; 10 bases map to TRBD2. Germline values: CDR1 MGHRA, CDR2 YSYEKL. V lost 0 bases and J lost 4; bases outside the gene matches: 9. The CDR3 spans 17 residues. This CDR3 reads CASSQDRSSGGSYEQYF. The CDR3 DNA follows: TGCGCCAGCAGCCAAGACCGATCTAGCGGGGGTTCATACGAGCAGTACTTC.

The J gene is TRBJ2-3, the V gene TRBV5-4, with TRBD2 as a possible D gene (5 bases). The CDR3 length is 12 residues. V lost 5 bases and J 6 bases, leaving 10 bases between the germline ends. Germline V gives CDR1 SGHNT, CDR2 YYREEE (reference sequence). The CDR3 sequence is CASSFVADTQYF. Here the CDR3 DNA reads TGTGCCAGCAGTTTTGTAGCGGATACGCAGTATTTT.

This chain uses TRBV10-1 with TRBJ2-2, with 10 bases lining up with TRBD2. There are 15 residues in the CDR3. J was trimmed by 4 bases and V by 3 bases; bases with no gene match: 2. Germline V gene data show CDR1 as WNHNN and CDR2 as SYGVQD (reference sequence). The CDR3 loop is CASSEQREGTGELFF. CDR3 DNA sequence: TGCGCCAGCAGTGAACAGCGGGAGGGCACCGGGGAGCTGTTTTTT.

The chain has TRBV30 and TRBJ2-7, with 8 bases aligning to TRBD1. The J segment lost 4 bases and the V segment lost 3 bases, leaving 5 bases of the junction unmatched. This CDR3 region has 13 residues. The germline gives CDR1 GTSNPN, CDR2 SVGIG (reference sequence). CDR3 in DNA: TGTGCCTGGAGCCCGGGACAGGATTACGAGCAGTACTTC. The encoded protein is CAWSPGQDYEQYF.

Note on this clone: The sample holds other DNA sequences that translate to the same CDR3. V and J are TRBV18 and TRBJ1-1; a weak D match, TRBD1 (6 bases). The ends were cut back, 0 bases at V and 2 bases at J, with 10 bases in the middle. Germline loops: CDR1 KGHSH, CDR2 LQKENI. The CDR3 runs to 15 residues. CDR3: CASSPPGQQNTEAFF. The CDR3 DNA follows: TGTGCCAGCTCACCACCAGGACAGCAAAACACTGAAGCTTTCTTT.

The gene calls are TRBV5-6 and TRBJ1-5; TRBD1 matches 11 bases. The CDR3 totals 15 residues. The V and J ends lost 4 bases and 6 bases, in that order; junction bases with no gene match: 6. Per the germline V gene, CDR1 is SGHDT and CDR2 is YYEEEE. As DNA, the CDR3 is TGTGCCAGCAGCAAGGACAGGGGGCAAGTTCAGCCCCAGCATTTT. Translated, it gives CASSKDRGQVQPQHF.

CDR3 sequence reads: CAWSGEGWTDTQYF. CDR3 in DNA: TGTGCCTGGAGTGGGGAGGGATGGACAGATACGCAGTATTTT. The chain carries TRBV30 and TRBJ2-3; 7 nucleotides align to TRBD2. The germline gives CDR1 GTSNPN, CDR2 SVGIG (reference sequence). The CDR3 spans 14 residues. V shed 1 base, J shed 3 bases, and the junction held 4 bases outside the gene matches.

The chain links TRBV7-2 to TRBJ2-2; D remains ambiguous. The CDR3 has 14 amino acids. Deletions cut 5 bases from V and 8 bases from J, with 15 bases between. Germline V gives CDR1 SGHTA, CDR2 FQGNSA. CDR3 in amino acids: CASSRPEWLGELFF. The CDR3, as DNA: TGTGCCAGCAGCCGTCCCGAATGGTTAGGGGAGCTGTTTTTT. Drawing the rest from reference TRBV7-2 and TRBJ2-2, the complete variable domain is GAGVSQSPSNKVTEKGKDVELRCDPISGHTALYWYRQSLGQGLEFLIYFQGNSAPDKSGLPSDRFSAERTGGSVSTLTIQRTQQEDSAVYLCASSRPEWLGELFFGEGSRLTVL.

In its sample, this clone was seen a few times. The sample contains more than one DNA sequence encoding this CDR3. The chain joins TRBV19 to TRBJ1-5; a weak D match, TRBD1 (5 bases). The CDR3 loop spans 15 amino acids. The V end was cut by 6 bases, the J end by 0 bases, with 12 bases between. Germline CDR1 LNHDA, CDR2 SQIVND (reference sequence). CDR3 sequence reads: CASRITGTSNQPQHF. DNA of the CDR3: TGTGCCAGTAGGATAACGGGGACTAGCAATCAGCCCCAGCATTTT. Full variable domain (rest looked up from reference TRBV19 and TRBJ1-5): DGGITQSPKYLFRKEGQNVTLSCEQNLNHDAMYWYRQDPGQGLRLIYYSQIVNDFQKGDIAEGYSVSREKKESFPLTVTSAQKNPTAFYLCASRITGTSNQPQHFGDGTRLSIL.

The chain uses TRBV2 and TRBJ2-7; 13 bases fit TRBD2. Per germline, CDR1 SNHLY and CDR2 FYNNEI. V shed 7 bases and J 7 bases; nucleotides not matched to a gene: 7. This CDR3 is built from 14 residues. The CDR3 loop is CASNTGLAGHEQYF. In DNA form, the CDR3 reads TGTGCCAGCAACACGGGACTAGCGGGACATGAGCAGTACTTC. Variable domain in full (rest from reference TRBV2 and TRBJ2-7): EPEVTQTPSHQVTQMGQEVILRCVPISNHLYFYWYRQILGQKVEFLVSFYNNEISEKSEIFDDQFSVERPDGSNFTLKIRSTKLEDSAMYFCASNTGLAGHEQYFGPGTRLTVT.

The chain recombines TRBV27 with TRBJ2-2, with D hard to call. From germline, CDR1 is MNHEY and CDR2 SMNVEV (reference sequence). The V and J ends lost 5 bases and 0 bases respectively, with 22 bases between them. The CDR3 sequence is 19 residues long. The CDR3 sequence is CASSHGQIWAPSNTGELFF. CDR3 coding DNA: TGTGCCAGCAGTCATGGGCAAATTTGGGCCCCCTCGAACACCGGGGAGCTGTTTTTT.

Remarks on this clone: Other DNA sequences in the same sample also yield this CDR3. The chain links TRBV5-6 to TRBJ2-7; no definite D call. This CDR3 comprises 12 residues. Germline loops: CDR1 SGHDT, CDR2 YYEEEE. V lost 4 bases and J 4 bases, leaving 9 bases between the germline ends. The CDR3 reads CASSLDIYEQYF. As DNA, the CDR3 is TGTGCCAGCAGCCTAGACATTTACGAGCAGTACTTC.

As concerns this clone: The same CDR3 is also encoded by other DNA sequences in this sample. The rearrangement joins TRBV28 to TRBJ2-7; the match to TRBD2 covers 7 bases. The CDR3 loop spans 14 amino acids. V trimming: 5 bases; J trimming: 4 bases; junction bases outside the gene matches: 8. CDR1 MDHEN and CDR2 SYDVKM come from the germline V gene. Written as DNA, the CDR3 is TGTGCCAGCAGTCGCGGGGGTCGCCCTTACGAGCAGTACTTC. Protein sequence: CASSRGGRPYEQYF.

V is TRBV10-1 and J is TRBJ2-3; no reliable D call. The germline V and J ends were trimmed by 7 bases and 0 bases, with 11 bases remaining between them. Germline CDR1 and CDR2: WNHNN and SYGVQD (reference sequence). CDR3 length: 14 amino acids. CDR3: CASTQEASTDTQYF. CDR3 nucleotide sequence: TGCGCCAGCACGCAAGAGGCTAGCACAGATACGCAGTATTTT.

This rearrangement joins TRBV10-3 to TRBJ2-7; maybe TRBD1 (5 bases). This CDR3 is 15 amino acids long. V was shortened by 4 bases and J by 0 bases, with 13 bases between the two germline ends. The germline V gene has CDR1 ENHRY and CDR2 SYGVKD. The CDR3: CAISALGASSYEQYF. The CDR3 nucleotides are TGTGCCATCAGTGCCCTAGGGGCGAGCTCCTACGAGCAGTACTTC.

Concerning this clone itself: At one of its ends the junction is not consistent with the germline gene, which may arise from a read error. The same CDR3 is also encoded by other DNA sequences in this sample. The V gene is TRBV6-1, the J gene TRBJ2-6; weak D call: TRBD1 (5 bases). Germline V lookup: CDR1 MNHNS, CDR2 SASEGT. The CDR3 is 15 residues long. In DNA, the CDR3 is TGTGCCAGCAGCGAAGGACAAGCTGGGGCCAACGTCCTGACTTTC. It specifies CASSEGQAGANVLTF.

This clone was detected only a few times. V is TRBV19 and J is TRBJ1-1; D is uncertain. Germline CDR1 reads LNHDA; CDR2 reads SQIVND (reference sequence). The V end lost 5 bases, the J end lost 0 bases, and 7 bases lay between the germline ends. The CDR3 has 13 residues. The CDR3 reads CASSASVNTEAFF. In DNA form, the CDR3 reads TGTGCCAGTAGTGCTTCGGTGAACACTGAAGCTTTCTTT. The full variable domain, completed using reference TRBV19 and TRBJ1-1, is DGGITQSPKYLFRKEGQNVTLSCEQNLNHDAMYWYRQDPGQGLRLIYYSQIVNDFQKGDIAEGYSVSREKKESFPLTVTSAQKNPTAFYLCASSASVNTEAFFGQGTRLTVV.